These T cell receptor beta chains were read from a single sample in a study of blood T cell repertoires in COVID-19. The protocol was immunoSEQ multiplex PCR, while the TCRdb copy is restricted to in-frame clones and leaves out a portion. This table has about 59,000 clones, around 90% appearing once. The sample comprised peripheral blood. Receptors originate from a man older than 75 with acute or convalescent COVID-19. The CDR3 runs from the conserved cysteine through the conserved F or W. Fields, in order: clone size, J gene, CDR3 length, V gene, CDR3 protein. Expanded clones get a size class; other rows say once, few or many, or leave the size out.

-	TRBJ2-3	16	TRBV4-1	CASSQGGQGAPDTQYF
-	TRBJ2-2	15	TRBV5-1	CASSKGQGASGELFF
-	TRBJ2-2	17	TRBV4-2	CASSQDAGSGHTGELFF
-	TRBJ2-6	17	TRBV5-1	CASSWVGQGSGANVLTF
-	TRBJ1-3	11	TRBV20-1	CSAPVGNTIYF
-	TRBJ1-2	15	TRBV29-1	CSVETTGGADYGYTF
few	TRBJ1-1	15	TRBV7-8	CASSLSAGGNTEAFF
-	TRBJ1-2	14	TRBV18	CASSRGAGVSGYTF
-	TRBJ1-1	15	TRBV4-2	CASSQAGAMNTEAFF
-	TRBJ2-7	17	TRBV15	CATSRVLTGINVYEQYF
-	TRBJ2-2	17	TRBV24-1	CATPGQPSPGNTGELFF
-	TRBJ2-2	20	TRBV18	CASSSTVPGQGFVDTGELFF
-	TRBJ2-2	16	TRBV5-1	CASTMETGDLTGELFF
-	TRBJ1-2	15	TRBV30	CAWRRTSGIDYGYTF
-	TRBJ1-1	17	TRBV5-8	CASSGRGAKNMNTEAFF
-	TRBJ1-2	13	TRBV20-1	CSASPGQGYGYTF
-	TRBJ2-4	21	TRBV19	CASSMGIPGASGVTAKNIQYF
-	TRBJ2-1	14	TRBV15	CATSRDQGANEQFF
once	TRBJ2-1	18	TRBV7-2	CASSRIPPSGGAWNEQFF
few	TRBJ1-2	14	TRBV7-9	CASSRGRLDYGYTF
-	TRBJ2-1	14	TRBV18	CASSPDRDYNEQFF
-	TRBJ2-7	13	TRBV28	CASSPRPGYEQYF
-	TRBJ1-2	14	TRBV18	CASSPPYGQYGYTF
-	TRBJ1-1	15	TRBV5-1	CASSLGGRGNTEAFF
-	TRBJ2-3	16	TRBV5-4	CASSLPRAGTTDTQYF
-	TRBJ2-1	17	TRBV18	CASSSSVGGSTYNEQFF
-	TRBJ2-1	15	TRBV2	CASTGTSGGPYEQFF
-	TRBJ1-3	15	TRBV3-1/TRBV3-2	CASSQDNQAGNTIYF
-	TRBJ2-2	15	TRBV28	CASRLQGAGTGELFF
-	TRBJ2-1	14	TRBV7-3	CASSPGTSGGETLF
-	TRBJ1-5	17	TRBV2	CASRVGQGVGNNQPQHF
-	TRBJ2-5	14	TRBV5-6	CASSLSGGPETQYF
-	TRBJ2-3	14	TRBV5-1	CASSLGQVQDTQYF
-	TRBJ2-1	14	TRBV9	CASSVSTAYNEQFF
-	TRBJ2-7	16	TRBV4-2	CASSQEGDRVTYEQYF
once	TRBJ2-5	13	TRBV18	CASSPGLEETQYF
-	TRBJ2-5	12	TRBV5-6	CASTLNQETQYF
-	TRBJ1-2	13	TRBV30	CAWGTGDNYGYTF
-	TRBJ2-5	14	TRBV15	CATSRAGGQETQYF
-	TRBJ2-3	15	TRBV6-5	CASSYRQSRKDTQYF